The clone carrying this T cell receptor (beta chain) was detected a few times. The sample belongs to a study of tumour-infiltrating T cells in Burkitt lymphoma. Study details: This cohort included all epidemiological subtypes of Burkitt lymphoma.

Profiled with immunoSEQ multiplex PCR; TCRdb holds only in-frame clones, not every one. The sample lists approximately 46,000 clones, around 30% seen once, with 2.9% in the top ten. Material: tumor tissue. This receptor was obtained from a human donor with Burkitt lymphoma.

CDR3 nucleotides: TGTGCCAGCAGGTCCGGACTAGCGGATTACAATGAGCAGTTCTTC. Translated: CASRSGLADYNEQFF. The chain recombines TRBV6-5 with TRBJ2-1; TRBD2 matches 10 bases. The ends lost 6 bases at V and 4 bases at J; junction bases unmatched: 6. Germline V gives CDR1 MNHEY, CDR2 SVGAGI. The CDR3 extends over 15 amino acids.